The next 12 T cell receptor beta chains were all read from a single sample in a study of cytomegalovirus exposure and HLA in healthy donors. Both 60 Vbeta primers and 13 Jbeta primers went into the PCR. TCRdb's copy holds only in-frame clones and misses some; the assay was immunoSEQ multiplex PCR. The table includes approximately 260,000 clones, 84% detected once. Sequenced: PBMCs. All receptors come from a woman aged 40 to 50 in good health and CMV-seropositive.

This clone was recorded once. The rearrangement links TRBV7-8 to TRBJ2-7; 9 nucleotides align to TRBD1. V was pared by 7 bases and J by 4 bases, with 11 bases of the junction left unmatched. CDR3 length: 15 residues. Germline V gene sequence: CDR1 SGHVS, CDR2 FQNEAQ. CDR3 in DNA: TGTGCCAGCAACCGCGGACAGGGGTTACGGTACGAGCAGTACTTC. Its translation is CASNRGQGLRYEQYF.

The gene calls are TRBV4-2 and TRBJ2-3, with 11 bases identical to TRBD2. The germline V gene encodes CDR1 LGHNA and CDR2 YNFKEQ. J lost 3 bases, V lost 4 bases, and 6 bases had no gene match. The CDR3 length is 16 residues. The CDR3 reads CASSLGTSGTTDTQYF. In DNA form, the CDR3 reads TGTGCCAGCAGCCTCGGGACTAGCGGCACTACAGATACGCAGTATTTT.

The chain links TRBV19 to TRBJ2-7, with D perhaps matching TRBD1 (6 bases). Per germline, CDR1 LNHDA and CDR2 SQIVND (reference sequence). V was pared by 5 bases and J by 3 bases, with 11 bases between. The CDR3 loop spans 13 amino acids. The CDR3 loop reads CASSSSDSYEQYF. In DNA form, the CDR3 reads TGTGCCAGTAGTTCCTCGGACAGCTACGAGCAGTACTTC.

This chain joins TRBV6-5 and TRBJ2-2; possible D gene TRBD1, 5 bases. The CDR3 has 13 residues. Germline lookup yields CDR1 MNHEY and CDR2 SVGAGI. The V end lost 6 bases, the J end lost 7 bases, and 12 bases lay between the germline ends. The CDR3 bases are TGTGCCAGCAGGAGGACATTTAACGGGGAGCTGTTTTTT. Amino acid sequence: CASRRTFNGELFF.

The chain couples TRBV19 to TRBJ2-5; no definite D call. This CDR3 comprises 14 residues. V dropped 0 bases and J dropped 1 base, with 6 bases sitting between them. Germline V gene data show CDR1 as LNHDA and CDR2 as SQIVND (reference sequence). CDR3 DNA sequence: TGTGCCAGTAGTATAGATAACTCCCAAGAGACCCAGTACTTC. Translating it yields CASSIDNSQETQYF.

The chain is built from TRBV9 and TRBJ2-1, with 7 bases matching TRBD2. Looked up from germline, CDR1 is SGDLS and CDR2 is YYNGEE. The CDR3 totals 15 residues. With 0 bases clipped from V and 7 bases from J, the junction kept 7 bases outside the gene matches. The CDR3 nucleotides are TGTGCCAGCAGCGTAGCGGGAGGAAAGGTGAATGAGCAGTTCTTC. This encodes CASSVAGGKVNEQFF.

The chain couples TRBV30 to TRBJ1-4; D is ambiguous. Deletions cut 1 base from V and 0 bases from J, with 9 bases between. Germline V gives CDR1 GTSNPN, CDR2 SVGIG (reference sequence). The CDR3 has 15 amino acids. CDR3 sequence: CAWSGPFPTNEKLFF. The CDR3 region has the DNA TGTGCCTGGAGTGGGCCTTTTCCAACTAATGAAAAACTGTTTTTT.

The chain combines TRBV14 with TRBJ1-2; 11 positions agree with TRBD1. Germline-derived CDR1 and CDR2 are SGHDN and FVKESK. The ends lost 5 bases at V and 8 bases at J; junction bases unmatched: 4. This CDR3 is built from 13 residues. The DNA for the CDR3 is TGTGCCAGCAGCGTCCGGACAGGGGGCGGCTACACCTTC. It encodes CASSVRTGGGYTF.

The chain links TRBV28 to TRBJ2-7; TRBD2 aligns across 11 bases. V lost 2 bases to trimming and J lost 2 bases; unmatched junction nucleotides: 5. CDR3 length: 16 amino acids. CDR1 is MDHEN, CDR2 SYDVKM, per germline. CDR3 DNA sequence: TGTGCCAGCAGTTTAACTAGCGGGAGTTTTCCCTACGAGCAGTACTTC. Protein sequence: CASSLTSGSFPYEQYF.

The V call is TRBV10-3, the J call TRBJ1-1; no clear D. Germline-derived CDR1 and CDR2 are ENHRY and SYGVKD. The germline V and J ends were trimmed by 3 bases and 1 base, with 12 bases remaining between them. This CDR3 is built from 15 residues. This chain's CDR3 is CAISDIGSGNTEAFF. The CDR3 nucleotides are TGTGCCATCAGTGACATTGGTAGCGGGAACACTGAAGCTTTCTTT.

This chain links TRBV5-6 with TRBJ1-1; TRBD1 matches 7 bases. From germline, CDR1 is SGHDT and CDR2 YYEEEE. V lost 3 bases, J lost 2 bases, and 1 base stayed unmatched. The CDR3 length is 13 residues. The CDR3 nucleotides are TGTGCCAGCAGCTGGGACAGTAACACTGAAGCTTTCTTT. It is translated as CASSWDSNTEAFF. Drawing the rest from reference TRBV5-6 and TRBJ1-1, the complete variable domain is DAGVTQSPTHLIKTRGQQVTLRCSPKSGHDTVSWYQQALGQGPQFIFQYYEEEERQRGNFPDRFSGHQFPNYSSELNVNALLLGDSALYLCASSWDSNTEAFFGQGTRLTVV.

The chain combines TRBV7-2 with TRBJ2-5, with TRBD2 identical over 7 bases. This CDR3 is built from 14 residues. Germline CDR1 SGHTA, CDR2 FQGNSA. V was pared by 8 bases and J by 1 base, with 7 bases of the junction left unmatched. CDR3 coding DNA: TGTGCCAGCCGGGCTAGCGGCCTCCAAGAGACCCAGTACTTC. Protein sequence: CASRASGLQETQYF.